The 23 T cell receptor beta chains reported below all come from one sample, sequenced in a study of CD8 T cells in Susac syndrome. Random hexamers were used to reverse transcribe an amount of roughly 0.45 to 1 ug RNA. TCRdb re-called the immunoSEQ multiplex PCR reads with MiXCR, one entry per CDR3 protein. Found here are some 200,000 distinct CDR3 sequences, roughly 95% of them singletons; the top ten hold roughly 0.098%. The sample comprised CD4+ T cells from PBMCs. The receptors were gathered from a human donor with Susac syndrome.

The V gene is TRBV7-8, the J gene TRBJ1-6; perhaps TRBD1 as D (6 bases). CDR1 is SGHVS and CDR2 is FQNEAQ in the germline V gene. V lost 5 bases, J lost 7 bases, and 15 bases lay in between. The CDR3 length is 15 residues. CDR3 sequence (DNA): TGTGCCAGCAGCGCAGGGACAAGGCTGAATTCACCCCTCCACTTT. As protein: CASSAGTRLNSPLHF.

The V call is TRBV2, the J call TRBJ2-7; possible D gene TRBD1, 5 bases. The CDR3 loop spans 15 amino acids. With 1 base removed from V and 0 bases from J, the gap between germline ends came to 10 bases. CDR1 and CDR2 (germline): SNHLY, FYNNEI. CDR3 residues: CASSEDRFPSYEQYF. CDR3 DNA sequence: TGTGCCAGCAGTGAAGACAGGTTCCCCTCCTACGAGCAGTACTTC. The variable domain in full, with the rest retrieved from reference TRBV2 and TRBJ2-7, is EPEVTQTPSHQVTQMGQEVILRCVPISNHLYFYWYRQILGQKVEFLVSFYNNEISEKSEIFDDQFSVERPDGSNFTLKIRSTKLEDSAMYFCASSEDRFPSYEQYFGPGTRLTVT.

The chain links TRBV6-5 to TRBJ1-4; 7 bases fit TRBD1. Germline loops: CDR1 MNHEY, CDR2 SVGAGI. This CDR3 has 15 amino acids. After removal of 10 bases from V and 5 bases from J, the junction contained 13 bases not matched to a gene. CDR3 protein: CATRRQGEKNEKLFF. CDR3 DNA: TGTGCCACCAGACGGCAGGGGGAGAAAAATGAAAAACTGTTTTTT.

This chain's CDR3 is CASSQASGGAGYEQFF. DNA for the CDR3: TGTGCCAGCAGCCAAGCTAGCGGGGGGGCGGGCTATGAGCAGTTCTTC. The chain employs TRBV4-2 and TRBJ2-1, with 12 nucleotides matching TRBD2. There are 16 residues in the CDR3. Per germline, CDR1 LGHNA and CDR2 YNFKEQ. J was trimmed by 8 bases and V by 1 base; bases with no gene match: 6.

The chain couples TRBV4-1 to TRBJ2-7, with a possible D match to TRBD1 (6 bases). CDR3 size: 14 residues. With 0 bases removed from V and 2 bases from J, the gap between germline ends came to 8 bases. CDR1 and CDR2 (germline): MGHRA, YSYEKL. CDR3 coding DNA: TGCGCCAGCAGCCAAGACAGGGGTACCTACGAGCAGTACTTC. Its protein product is CASSQDRGTYEQYF.

The chain links TRBV29-1 to TRBJ2-2; 7 bases are shared with TRBD1. The CDR3 length is 12 residues. Germline V lookup: CDR1 SQVTM, CDR2 ANQGSEA. CDR3 coding DNA: TGCAGTGGTGGCAGGGGGACCGGGGAGCTGTTTTTT. Protein sequence: CSGGRGTGELFF.

In this sample, this clonotype turned up once. The V gene is TRBV29-1, the J gene TRBJ1-1; D is undetermined. The CDR3 extends over 14 amino acids. In germline, CDR1 is SQVTM, CDR2 ANQGSEA. Trimming removed 6 bases from V and 5 bases from J, with 19 bases in between. The CDR3 protein is CSVGGGPGWTEAFF. The CDR3 region has the DNA TGCAGCGTCGGTGGAGGGCCGGGTTGGACTGAAGCTTTCTTT.

The table lists this clonotype with a count of one. The J gene is TRBJ2-7, the V gene TRBV7-9, with D perhaps matching TRBD2 (6 bases). Per germline, CDR1 SEHNR and CDR2 FQNEAQ (reference sequence). V gave up 6 bases and J gave up 8 bases, with 17 bases separating them. This CDR3 is 13 amino acids long. This chain's CDR3 is CASREGTSLKQYF. The CDR3 DNA follows: TGTGCCAGCAGGGAGGGAACTAGCCTAAAGCAGTACTTC.

This rearrangement joins TRBV20-1 to TRBJ1-1, with D tentatively TRBD1 (5 bases). V lost 2 bases, J lost 6 bases, and 13 bases lay in between. The CDR3 length is 13 residues. Per the germline V gene, CDR1 is DFQATT and CDR2 is SNEGSKA (reference sequence). The CDR3 is CSARKPQGPEAFF. The CDR3 DNA follows: TGCAGTGCTAGAAAACCGCAGGGCCCTGAAGCTTTCTTT.

The rearrangement uses TRBV30 and TRBJ1-3; no reliable D call. In germline, CDR1 is GTSNPN, CDR2 SVGIG (reference sequence). V lost 3 bases to trimming and J lost 0 bases, with 6 bases between them. This CDR3 has 13 amino acids. CDR3 protein: CAWRGPSGNTIYF. The CDR3, as DNA: TGTGCCTGGAGAGGCCCCTCTGGAAACACCATATATTTT.

The gene calls are TRBV3-1 and TRBJ1-1; no clear D. Germline assignment: CDR1 LGHDT and CDR2 YNNKEL (reference sequence). The V and J ends lost 1 base and 5 bases respectively, with 5 bases between them. This CDR3 has 12 residues. CDR3 nucleotides: TGTGCCAGCAGCCAAGGGGTAACTGAAGCTTTCTTT. This codes for CASSQGVTEAFF.

The CDR3 reads CASSLGDSSAEAFF. The CDR3 coding sequence is TGCGCCAGCAGCTTGGGGGACAGCTCCGCTGAAGCTTTCTTT. The chain joins TRBV5-1 to TRBJ1-1; 7 positions match TRBD1. The CDR3 runs to 14 residues. Germline-derived CDR1 and CDR2 are SGHRS and YFSETQ. Trimming took 0 bases from V and 6 from J; bases not matched to a gene: 5.

This rearrangement joins TRBV9 to TRBJ2-1; TRBD2 is a possible D gene (7 bases). Trimming removed 3 bases at V and 0 bases at J, with 16 bases between. CDR3 length: 17 residues. Germline CDR1 SGDLS, CDR2 YYNGEE. The DNA of the CDR3 is TGTGCCAGCAGCGCACCTAGAGGGGGGGGCTCCTACAATGAGCAGTTCTTC. Its translation is CASSAPRGGGSYNEQFF.

This clonotype was recorded once. The chain couples TRBV7-9 to TRBJ2-5, with 8 bases lining up with TRBD1. This CDR3 spans 16 amino acids. Germline V gives CDR1 SEHNR, CDR2 FQNEAQ (reference sequence). V shed 2 bases, J shed 3 bases, and the junction held 8 bases outside the gene matches. The CDR3 region is CASSLTPGGIEETQYF. The CDR3 DNA sequence: TGTGCCAGCAGCTTAACCCCAGGGGGCATCGAAGAGACCCAGTACTTC. The full variable domain, completed using reference TRBV7-9 and TRBJ2-5, is DTGVSQNPRHKITKRGQNVTFRCDPISEHNRLYWYRQTLGQGPEFLTYFQNEAQLEKSRLLSDRFSAERPKGSFSTLEIQRTEQGDSAMYLCASSLTPGGIEETQYFGPGTRLLVL.

CDR3 sequence (DNA): TGCGCCAGCAGCCAAGCATCCAGGGATCAGCCCCAGCATTTT. This gives the protein CASSQASRDQPQHF. The chain couples TRBV4-1 to TRBJ1-5, with D possibly being TRBD1 (5 bases). The germline V gene encodes CDR1 MGHRA and CDR2 YSYEKL. V dropped 1 base and J dropped 5 bases, with 9 bases sitting between them. CDR3 size: 14 residues.

This clonotype was seen a single time. V is TRBV28 and J is TRBJ1-6; possibly TRBD1 for D (6 bases). Germline V gives CDR1 MDHEN, CDR2 SYDVKM. The CDR3 is 16 residues long. V was cut by 6 bases and J by 6 bases, with 18 bases left in between. This CDR3 is CASSLLQGGGNSPLHF. The CDR3 region has the DNA TGTGCCAGCAGCCTCCTACAGGGAGGGGGTAATTCACCCCTCCACTTT.

The chain carries TRBV7-3 and TRBJ2-3, with 13 bases that match TRBD2. The germline CDR1 and CDR2 sequences are SGHTA and FQGTGA. The CDR3 runs 16 residues. Losses at the gene ends were 5 bases for V and 2 bases for J; bases not matched to a gene: 4. The CDR3 loop reads CASSMTSGGPTDTQYF. In DNA, the CDR3 is TGTGCCAGCAGCATGACTAGCGGGGGGCCCACAGATACGCAGTATTTT.

The chain couples TRBV7-3 to TRBJ2-1; D call uncertain. CDR1 is SGHTA and CDR2 is FQGTGA in the germline V gene. This CDR3 comprises 13 residues. Trimming pared 4 bases from V and 3 bases from J, leaving 7 bases between. The CDR3 region has the DNA TGTGCCAGCAGCTCCGAGATCTACAATGAGCAGTTCTTC. Residues: CASSSEIYNEQFF.

This clonotype was picked up one time. This chain joins TRBV16 and TRBJ1-1; D not certain. Per germline, CDR1 KGHSY and CDR2 FQNENV. Trimming shortened V by 7 bases and J by 2 bases, and 17 bases separated the two germline ends. CDR3 length: 15 amino acids. The DNA for the CDR3 is TGTGCCAGCACTCGTCGGGTTTTTGCAAACACTGAAGCTTTCTTT. Translation gives CASTRRVFANTEAFF.

The V call is TRBV6-6, the J call TRBJ2-2, with 8 positions matching TRBD1. Germline assignment: CDR1 MNHNY and CDR2 SVGAGI (reference sequence). After removal of 8 bases from V and 5 bases from J, the junction contained 13 bases not matched to a gene. This CDR3 is built from 16 residues. This CDR3 is CASHFSATGGTGELFF. CDR3 sequence (DNA): TGTGCCAGCCATTTCTCTGCTACAGGGGGAACCGGGGAGCTGTTTTTT.

V and J are TRBV7-3 and TRBJ2-7; D perhaps matches TRBD2 (7 bases). Trimming took 3 bases from V and 3 from J, leaving 15 bases between them. Per the germline V gene, CDR1 is SGHTA and CDR2 is FQGTGA. The CDR3 has 15 residues. CDR3 bases: TGTGCCAGCAGCTTCGCCCCCGGGGGGCACTACGAGCAGTACTTC. Protein: CASSFAPGGHYEQYF. Looking up the rest from reference TRBV7-3 and TRBJ2-7 gives the full variable domain: GAGVSQTPSNKVTEKGKYVELRCDPISGHTALYWYRQSLGQGPEFLIYFQGTGAADDSGLPNDRFFAVRPEGSVSTLKIQRTERGDSAVYLCASSFAPGGHYEQYFGPGTRLTVT.

In nucleotides, the CDR3 is TGTGCCAGCACCCGGGGAGCTGTTGAAAAACTGTTTTTT. Its protein product is CASTRGAVEKLFF. The chain is built from TRBV5-6 and TRBJ1-4; D is unclear. The CDR3 contains 13 residues. The ends were cut back, 6 bases at V and 7 bases at J, with 13 bases in the middle. CDR1 SGHDT and CDR2 YYEEEE come from the germline V gene.

The chain is built from TRBV20-1 and TRBJ2-1; 9 nucleotides agree with TRBD1. The CDR3 runs 16 residues. V shed 5 bases, J shed 7 bases, and the junction held 15 bases outside the gene matches. Looked up from germline, CDR1 is DFQATT and CDR2 is SNEGSKA (reference sequence). CDR3 sequence reads: CSAPKQPGQGNNEQFF. CDR3 nucleotides: TGCAGTGCTCCTAAACAGCCGGGACAGGGAAATAATGAGCAGTTCTTC.